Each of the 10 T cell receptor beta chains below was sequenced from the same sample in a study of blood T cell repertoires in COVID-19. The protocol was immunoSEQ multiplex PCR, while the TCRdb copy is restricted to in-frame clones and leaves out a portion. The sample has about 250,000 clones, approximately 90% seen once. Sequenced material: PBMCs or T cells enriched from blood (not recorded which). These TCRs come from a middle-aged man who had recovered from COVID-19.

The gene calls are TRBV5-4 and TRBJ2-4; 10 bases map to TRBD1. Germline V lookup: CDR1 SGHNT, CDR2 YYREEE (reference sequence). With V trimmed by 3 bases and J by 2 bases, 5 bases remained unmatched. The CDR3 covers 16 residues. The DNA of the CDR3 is TGTGCCAGCAGCTCGGCGGGACAGGGGACCAAAAACATTCAGTACTTC. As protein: CASSSAGQGTKNIQYF.

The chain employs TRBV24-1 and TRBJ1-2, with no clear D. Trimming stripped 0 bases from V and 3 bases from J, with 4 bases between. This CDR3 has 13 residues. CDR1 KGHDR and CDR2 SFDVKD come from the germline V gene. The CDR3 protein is CATSDLRYYGYTF. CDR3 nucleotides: TGTGCCACCAGTGATTTGCGGTACTATGGCTACACCTTC.

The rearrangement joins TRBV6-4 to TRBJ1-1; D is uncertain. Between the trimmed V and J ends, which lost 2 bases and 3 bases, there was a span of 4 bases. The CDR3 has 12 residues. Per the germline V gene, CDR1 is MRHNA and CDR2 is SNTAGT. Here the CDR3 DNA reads TGTGCCAGCAGTGACGGGCACACTGAAGCTTTCTTT. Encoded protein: CASSDGHTEAFF.

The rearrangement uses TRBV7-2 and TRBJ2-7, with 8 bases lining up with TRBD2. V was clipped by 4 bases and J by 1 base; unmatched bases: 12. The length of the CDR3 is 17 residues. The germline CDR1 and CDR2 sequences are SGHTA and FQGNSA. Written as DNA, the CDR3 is TGTGCCAGCAGCTACCTAAACGGCGGGAGGAATTCCTACGAGCAGTACTTC. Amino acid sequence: CASSYLNGGRNSYEQYF.

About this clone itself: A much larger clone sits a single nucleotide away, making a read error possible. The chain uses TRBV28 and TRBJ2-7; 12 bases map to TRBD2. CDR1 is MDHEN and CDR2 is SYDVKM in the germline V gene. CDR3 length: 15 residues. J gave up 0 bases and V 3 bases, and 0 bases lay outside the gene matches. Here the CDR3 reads CASSLTSGSSYEQYF. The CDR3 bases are TGTGCCAGCAGTTTGACTAGCGGGAGCTCCTACGAGCAGTACTTC.

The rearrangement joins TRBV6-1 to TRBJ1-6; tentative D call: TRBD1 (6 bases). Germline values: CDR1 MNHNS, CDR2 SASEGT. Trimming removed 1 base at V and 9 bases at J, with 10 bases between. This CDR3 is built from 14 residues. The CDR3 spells CASSEGQGSSPLHF. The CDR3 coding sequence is TGTGCCAGCAGTGAAGGGCAGGGGTCTTCACCCCTCCACTTT.

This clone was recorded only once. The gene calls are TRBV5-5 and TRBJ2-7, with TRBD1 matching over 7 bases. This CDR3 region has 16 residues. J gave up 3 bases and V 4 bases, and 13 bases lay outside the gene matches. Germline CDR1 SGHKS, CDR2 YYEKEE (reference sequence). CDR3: CASSREDSGQRYEQYF. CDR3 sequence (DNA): TGTGCCAGCAGCCGCGAAGACTCGGGACAGCGCTACGAGCAGTACTTC.

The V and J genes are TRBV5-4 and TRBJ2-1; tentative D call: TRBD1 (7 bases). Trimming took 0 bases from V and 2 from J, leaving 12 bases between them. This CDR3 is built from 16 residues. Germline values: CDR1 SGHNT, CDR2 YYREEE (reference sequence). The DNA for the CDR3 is TGTGCCAGCAGCTTGGAGGCGGGACAGACCTACAATGAGCAGTTCTTC. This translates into CASSLEAGQTYNEQFF.

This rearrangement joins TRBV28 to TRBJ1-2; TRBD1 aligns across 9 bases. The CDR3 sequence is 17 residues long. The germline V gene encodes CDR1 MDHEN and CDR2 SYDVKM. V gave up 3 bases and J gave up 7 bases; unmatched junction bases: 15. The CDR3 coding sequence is TGTGCCAGCAGTTTCCTAGGGACAGGGAGGCCCGGAATTGGCTACACCTTC. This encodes CASSFLGTGRPGIGYTF.

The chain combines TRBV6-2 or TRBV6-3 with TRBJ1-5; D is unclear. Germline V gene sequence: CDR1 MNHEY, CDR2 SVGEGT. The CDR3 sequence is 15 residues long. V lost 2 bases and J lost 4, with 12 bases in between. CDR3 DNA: TGTGCCAGCAGTTACGCGGGGAGCGGAAATCAGCCCCAGCATTTT. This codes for CASSYAGSGNQPQHF.